Following are 3 T cell receptor beta chains from one sample sequenced in a study of CD4 T cell repertoires in COVID-19. Generated by immunoSEQ multiplex PCR, the TCRdb table keeps only in-frame clones and is missing some. The table includes 65,000 to 95,000 clones, 80% to 90% detected once. The sample consisted of CD4+ T cells from peripheral blood, taken after recovery from COVID-19. These TCRs come from a human donor who had COVID-19.

The gene calls are TRBV24-1 and TRBJ2-3; 11 bases fit TRBD2. Germline loops: CDR1 KGHDR, CDR2 SFDVKD. The CDR3 totals 16 residues. V gave up 3 bases and J gave up 1 base; unmatched junction bases: 2. The CDR3 region is CATSDPTSGGTDTQYF. The CDR3 bases are TGTGCCACCAGTGATCCGACTAGCGGGGGCACAGATACGCAGTATTTT.

The rearrangement joins TRBV5-1 to TRBJ2-1, with 9 bases identical to TRBD2. The CDR3 sequence is 16 residues long. Germline assignment: CDR1 SGHRS and CDR2 YFSETQ. J gave up 6 bases and V 4 bases, and 11 bases lay outside the gene matches. The CDR3 protein is CASSPNWGGRGNEQFF. In DNA form, the CDR3 reads TGCGCCAGCAGCCCGAATTGGGGCGGGAGGGGCAATGAGCAGTTCTTC.

This clone has a handful of counts. V is TRBV6-6 and J is TRBJ1-1; tentatively, D is TRBD1 (6 bases). CDR1 and CDR2 (germline): MNHNY, SVGAGI (reference sequence). V was clipped by 4 bases and J by 4 bases, with 13 bases between them. The CDR3 runs to 14 residues. In DNA form, the CDR3 reads TGTGCCAGCAGTTTCGACAGGAGAGGCACTGAAGCTTTCTTT. Protein: CASSFDRRGTEAFF.